Included here is one T cell receptor (beta chain) sequence, with context. Its antigen remains unidentified. The source of the sample is a study of immune evolution from preneoplasia to lung adenocarcinoma. Broader study findings: Compared with EGFR-mutant or double wild-type lesions, KRAS-mutant nodules were more clonal.

Per germline, CDR1 SGHDT and CDR2 YYEEEE. Unmatched junction bases numbered 9, after V lost 0 bases and J lost 5 bases. The CDR3 runs 17 residues. The method was immunoSEQ multiplex PCR; TCRdb's version includes in-frame clones alone and lacks a portion of them. The sample carries around 14,000 clones, approximately 77% recorded once. This TCR was recovered from a person in their sixties or seventies with lung adenocarcinoma. This sequence joins TRBV5-6 and TRBJ2-2, with 8 bases that match TRBD2. The sequencing input was FFPE minimally invasive lung adenocarcinoma tissue. Written as DNA, the CDR3 is TGTGCCAGCAGCTTGGATCGCATCCGCGGGAGGACCGGGGAGCTGTTTTTT. Its protein is CASSLDRIRGRTGELFF.